What follows are 10 T cell receptor beta chains derived from one specimen sequenced in a study of T cell repertoires in cytomegalovirus infection. TCRdb re-derived calls from the reads in MiXCR, one entry per CDR3 protein. The table records fewer than 130,000 distinct CDR3 sequences, 42% of them present only once. Their recognized antigens are unknown. This material consisted of CD8+ T cells from cultured PBMCs, taken from culture after CMV antigen stimulation. Every receptor here comes from a human donor in good health (CMV status not recorded). Some clones in this sample may be carry-over from other donors' samples.

The rearrangement joins TRBV5-4 to TRBJ2-5; the D gene is possibly TRBD2 (5 bases). The V gene's germline CDR1 is SGHNT and CDR2 YYREEE (reference sequence). The CDR3 length is 15 residues. V was trimmed by 2 bases and J by 4 bases, leaving 15 bases between them. This CDR3 reads CASSLLPEVSETQYF. In nucleotides, the CDR3 is TGTGCCAGCAGCTTACTACCGGAGGTCTCAGAGACCCAGTACTTC. The complete variable domain, with remaining parts taken from reference TRBV5-4 and TRBJ2-5, reads ETGVTQSPTHLIKTRGQQVTLRCSSQSGHNTVSWYQQALGQGPQFIFQYYREEENGRGNFPPRFSGLQFPNYSSELNVNALELDDSALYLCASSLLPEVSETQYFGPGTRLLVL.

Details on this clonotype: A junction end diverges from the germline sequence, so it may reflect a read error. V usage is TRBV12-3 or TRBV12-4 and J usage is TRBJ2-7; perhaps TRBD1 as D (6 bases). The CDR3 loop spans 15 amino acids. This CDR3 reads CASSLVRQGIDEQCF. CDR3 bases: TGTGCCAGCAGTTTAGTCCGTCAGGGGATCGACGAGCAGTGCTTC.

This clonotype was seen at least ten times. The chain uses TRBV19 and TRBJ2-3, with 8 bases that match TRBD2. In germline, CDR1 is LNHDA, CDR2 SQIVND (reference sequence). This CDR3 is 15 amino acids long. With V trimmed by 1 base and J by 4 bases, 4 bases remained unmatched. CDR3 loop: CASSIGAGAADTQYF. The CDR3, as DNA: TGTGCCAGTAGTATAGGAGCGGGGGCGGCAGATACGCAGTATTTT.

CDR3 sequence: CASSPGTGATEAFF. The CDR3 DNA is TGTGCCAGCAGTCCAGGGACAGGGGCCACTGAAGCTTTCTTT. The chain employs TRBV27 and TRBJ1-1; the match to TRBD1 covers 10 bases. CDR3 length: 14 amino acids. V was clipped by 5 bases and J by 4 bases; unmatched bases: 4. Germline loops: CDR1 MNHEY, CDR2 SMNVEV (reference sequence).

The sample holds one count of this clonotype. This chain links TRBV6-5 with TRBJ1-5, with 11 bases identical to TRBD1. V shed 6 bases, J shed 0 bases, and the junction held 10 bases outside the gene matches. The CDR3 is 18 amino acids. Germline V gene sequence: CDR1 MNHEY, CDR2 SVGAGI. The CDR3 region has the DNA TGTGCCAGCAGGTGGACAGGGGGCTTCGAAAATAGCAATCAGCCCCAGCATTTT. It yields the protein CASRWTGGFENSNQPQHF.

This clonotype was seen at least ten times. The rearrangement uses TRBV18 and TRBJ2-1, with TRBD1 matching 9 bases. Germline loops: CDR1 KGHSH, CDR2 LQKENI. V gave up 4 bases and J gave up 4 bases; unmatched junction bases: 5. CDR3 length equals 15 residues. The CDR3 DNA follows: TGTGCCAGCTCACATGAGACAGGGGGTTACAATGAGCAGTTCTTC. This encodes CASSHETGGYNEQFF.

Note on this clonotype: A clone one base away is much larger, so this may be a read error. This chain uses TRBV9 with TRBJ1-1, with unresolved D. The CDR3 has 15 residues. CDR1 and CDR2 from the germline V gene are SGDLS and YYNGEE. CDR3 nucleotide sequence: TGTGCCAGCAGCGAGATGGGAGGCCCGAACACTGAAACTTTCTTT. Translating gives CASSEMGGPNTETFF.

The rearrangement joins TRBV9 to TRBJ2-3; TRBD2 matches at 16 bases. J lost 4 bases, V lost 3 bases, and 11 bases had no gene match. The germline V gene has CDR1 SGDLS and CDR2 YYNGEE. The CDR3 has 19 residues. The CDR3 sequence is CASSAGPGLAGGPADTQYF. CDR3 nucleotides: TGTGCCAGCAGCGCCGGTCCGGGACTAGCGGGGGGGCCTGCAGATACGCAGTATTTT.

The CDR3 nucleotides are TGTGCCAGCAGTTTCACAGGATATGAGCAGTTCTTC. Translation: CASSFTGYEQFF. This chain uses TRBV12-3 or TRBV12-4 with TRBJ2-1; D possibly corresponds to TRBD1 (5 bases). Trimming removed 3 bases from V and 8 bases from J, with 8 bases in between. The CDR3 length is 12 residues.

This chain uses TRBV4-1 with TRBJ2-7; 7 bases line up with TRBD1. V was clipped by 4 bases and J by 4 bases; unmatched bases: 7. This CDR3 contains 14 residues. Germline loops: CDR1 MGHRA, CDR2 YSYEKL. The CDR3: CASSLRDRAYEQYF. The CDR3 DNA sequence: TGCGCCAGCAGCCTCAGGGACAGAGCTTACGAGCAGTACTTC.